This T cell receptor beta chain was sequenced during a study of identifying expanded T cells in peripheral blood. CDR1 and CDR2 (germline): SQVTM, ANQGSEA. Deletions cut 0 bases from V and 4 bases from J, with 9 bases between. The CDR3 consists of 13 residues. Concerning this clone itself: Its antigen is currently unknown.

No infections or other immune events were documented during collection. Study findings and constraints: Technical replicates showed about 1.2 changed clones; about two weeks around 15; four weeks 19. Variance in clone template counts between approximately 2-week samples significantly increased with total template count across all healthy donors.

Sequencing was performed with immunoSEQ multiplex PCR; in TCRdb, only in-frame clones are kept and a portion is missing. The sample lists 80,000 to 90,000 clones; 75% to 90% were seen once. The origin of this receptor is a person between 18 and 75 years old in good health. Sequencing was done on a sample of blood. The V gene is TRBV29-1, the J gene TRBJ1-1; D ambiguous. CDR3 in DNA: TGCAGCGTTGAAGAGACATTCCGCACTGAAGCTTTCTTT. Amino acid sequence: CSVEETFRTEAFF.